This T cell receptor beta chain comes out of a study of spatial heterogeneity in lung cancer. Study as a whole: In tumor regions TCR transcript counts correlated strongly with a matched bulk RNA-seq T cell module score.

This clonotype was counted ten times or more. Its antigen is unknown. V lost 5 bases to trimming and J lost 2 bases, with 9 bases between them. This CDR3 comprises 13 residues. Germline lookup yields CDR1 SGHTA and CDR2 FQGTGA. TCRdb re-called the 5' RACE reads with MiXCR, one entry per CDR3 protein. The sample has about 24,000 distinct CDR3 sequences, 8.8% seen once. Specified time point: sample taken at primary tumor resection. Study findings and constraints: Counts that tracked tumor mutation counts were those of expanded intratumoral alpha and beta TCRs.

The source is a male donor with early-stage non-small cell lung cancer. Specimen: lung tumor tissue, collected at surgery. J is TRBJ2-5 and V is TRBV7-3, with a weak D call TRBD2 (6 bases). The CDR3 DNA reads TGTGCCAGCAGCCGGGGGATGCAAGAGACCCAGTACTTC. Encoded protein: CASSRGMQETQYF.